This T cell receptor (beta chain) was found in a study of cytomegalovirus exposure and HLA in healthy donors. Findings of the study overall: Later, TCR association rates were found to vary by HLA locus, highest for DRB1 and lowest for HLA-C.

The PCR employed 60 Vbeta primers together with 13 Jbeta primers. Generated by immunoSEQ multiplex PCR, the TCRdb table keeps only in-frame clones and is missing some. The sample consists of 130,000 to 150,000 clones, around four fifths of them appearing once. CDR3 size: 15 residues. Germline trimming cut 6 bases from V and 8 bases from J; bases unmatched to any gene: 10. Germline-derived CDR1 and CDR2 are MDHEN and SYDVKM. Of note for this clone: Its antigen remains unidentified.

The chain combines TRBV28 with TRBJ2-1; 10 bases align to TRBD2. The clonotype comes from a woman aged 55-75 years in good health and CMV-seropositive. The sequenced sample was PBMCs. DNA of the CDR3: TGTGCCAGCAGCCGGAGAGCGGGAGGGCCCTATGAGCAGTTCTTC. Protein product: CASSRRAGGPYEQFF.